This T cell receptor beta chain originates from a study of blood T cells in healthy people across ages. Whole-study results and caveats: In these data, TCR beta diversity tracked strongly with naive T cell percentage.

As concerns this clonotype: Its specificity is not known.

Germline assignment: CDR1 LNHNV and CDR2 YYDKDF (reference sequence). The CDR3 is made up of 12 amino acids. Trimming pared 4 bases from V and 3 bases from J, leaving 4 bases between. A second PCR, run for about 7 to 12 cycles, used a sample-barcoded 5' primer plus a J-beta primer mix. Each TCR beta cDNA got a 12-nucleotide random molecular identifier. TCRdb reprocessed the 5' RACE reads with MiXCR, giving one entry per CDR3 protein. The sample has approximately 1.5 million distinct CDR3 sequences, roughly two fifths seen once. Total RNA was isolated from each sample in quantities of at least 6 micrograms.

What was sequenced was blood. The V and J genes are TRBV15 and TRBJ2-1; D gene uncertain. The receptor was isolated from a young woman in good health. The CDR3 loop reads CATSTGYNEQFF. The CDR3 DNA reads as TGTGCCACCAGCACCGGCTACAATGAGCAGTTCTTC.